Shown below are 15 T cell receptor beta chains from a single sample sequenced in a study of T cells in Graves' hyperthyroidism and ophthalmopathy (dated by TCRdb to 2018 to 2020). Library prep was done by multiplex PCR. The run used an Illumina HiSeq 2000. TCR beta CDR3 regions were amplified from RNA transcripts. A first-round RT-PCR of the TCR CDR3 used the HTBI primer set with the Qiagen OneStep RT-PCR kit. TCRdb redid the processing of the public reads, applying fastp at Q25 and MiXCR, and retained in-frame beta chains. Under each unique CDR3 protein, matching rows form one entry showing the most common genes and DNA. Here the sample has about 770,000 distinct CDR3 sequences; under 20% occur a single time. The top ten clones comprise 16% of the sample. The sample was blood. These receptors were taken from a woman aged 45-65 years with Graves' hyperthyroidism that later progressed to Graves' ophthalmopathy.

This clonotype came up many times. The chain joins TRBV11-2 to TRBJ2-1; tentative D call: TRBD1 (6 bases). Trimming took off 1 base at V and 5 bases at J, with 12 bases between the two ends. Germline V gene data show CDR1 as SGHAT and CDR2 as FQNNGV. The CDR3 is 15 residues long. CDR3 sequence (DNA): TGTGCCAGCAGCTTAGGGACCAGGGGAGACAATGAGCAGTTCTTC. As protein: CASSLGTRGDNEQFF.

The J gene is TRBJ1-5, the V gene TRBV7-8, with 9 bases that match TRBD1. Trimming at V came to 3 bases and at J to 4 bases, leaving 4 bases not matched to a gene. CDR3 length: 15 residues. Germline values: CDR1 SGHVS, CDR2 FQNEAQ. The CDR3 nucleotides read TGTGCCAGCAGCTTTGGGGACAGGGCTAATCAGCCCCAGCATTTT. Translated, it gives CASSFGDRANQPQHF.

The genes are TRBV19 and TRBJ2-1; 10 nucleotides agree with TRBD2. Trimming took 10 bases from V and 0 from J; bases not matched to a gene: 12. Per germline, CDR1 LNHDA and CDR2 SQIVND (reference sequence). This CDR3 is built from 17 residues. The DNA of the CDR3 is TGTGCCACTAGGCTAGCGGGGGTTCTAAGCTCCTACAATGAGCAGTTCTTC. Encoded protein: CATRLAGVLSSYNEQFF. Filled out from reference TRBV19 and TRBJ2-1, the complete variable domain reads DGGITQSPKYLFRKEGQNVTLSCEQNLNHDAMYWYRQDPGQGLRLIYYSQIVNDFQKGDIAEGYSVSREKKESFPLTVTSAQKNPTAFYLCATRLAGVLSSYNEQFFGPGTRLTVL.

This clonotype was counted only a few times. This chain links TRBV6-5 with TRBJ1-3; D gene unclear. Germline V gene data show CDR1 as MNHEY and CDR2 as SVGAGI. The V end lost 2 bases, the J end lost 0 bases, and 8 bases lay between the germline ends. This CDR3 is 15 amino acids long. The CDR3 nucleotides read TGTGCCAGCAGTTACGGGCAGAGCTCTGGAAACACCATATATTTT. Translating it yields CASSYGQSSGNTIYF.

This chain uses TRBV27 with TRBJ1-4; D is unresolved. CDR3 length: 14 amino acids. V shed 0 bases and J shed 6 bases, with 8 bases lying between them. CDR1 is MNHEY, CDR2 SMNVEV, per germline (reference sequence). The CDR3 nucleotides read TGTGCCAGCAGTTTATCGAGGGCCGATGAAAAACTGTTTTTT. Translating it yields CASSLSRADEKLFF.

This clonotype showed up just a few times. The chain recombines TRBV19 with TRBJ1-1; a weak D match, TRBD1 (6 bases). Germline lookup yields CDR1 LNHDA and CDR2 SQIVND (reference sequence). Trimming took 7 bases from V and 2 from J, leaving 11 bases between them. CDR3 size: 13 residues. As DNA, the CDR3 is TGTGCCAGTATACAGGGCCGTAACACTGAAGCTTTCTTT. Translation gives CASIQGRNTEAFF.

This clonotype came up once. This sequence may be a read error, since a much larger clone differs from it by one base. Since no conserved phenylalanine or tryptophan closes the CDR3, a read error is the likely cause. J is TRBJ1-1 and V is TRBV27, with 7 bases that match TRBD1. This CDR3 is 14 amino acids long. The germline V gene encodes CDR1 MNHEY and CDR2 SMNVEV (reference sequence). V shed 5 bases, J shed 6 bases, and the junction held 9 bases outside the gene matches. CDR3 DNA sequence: TGTGCCAGCAGTCCCGAGGGGGCAGGCTCTGAAGCTTTCCTT. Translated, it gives CASSPEGAGSEAFL.

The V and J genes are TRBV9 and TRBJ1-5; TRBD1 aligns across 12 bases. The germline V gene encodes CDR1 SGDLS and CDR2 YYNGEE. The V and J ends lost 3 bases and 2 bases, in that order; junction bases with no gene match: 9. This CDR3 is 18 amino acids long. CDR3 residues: CASSAAPGTGGGNQPQHF. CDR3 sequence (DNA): TGTGCCAGCAGCGCGGCTCCCGGGACAGGGGGCGGCAATCAGCCCCAGCATTTT.

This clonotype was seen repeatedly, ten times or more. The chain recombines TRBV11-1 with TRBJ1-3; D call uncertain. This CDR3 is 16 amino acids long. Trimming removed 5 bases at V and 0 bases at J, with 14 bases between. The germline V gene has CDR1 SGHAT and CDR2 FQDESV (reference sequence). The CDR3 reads CASSPPSNPSGNTIYF. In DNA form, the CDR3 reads TGTGCCAGCAGCCCACCGTCGAACCCCTCTGGAAACACCATATATTTT.

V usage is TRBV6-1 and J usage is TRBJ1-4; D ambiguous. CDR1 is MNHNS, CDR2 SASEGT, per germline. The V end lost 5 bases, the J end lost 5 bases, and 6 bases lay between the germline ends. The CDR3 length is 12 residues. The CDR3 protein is CASSSSNEKLFF. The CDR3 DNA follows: TGTGCCAGCAGTTCGTCCAATGAAAAACTGTTTTTT.

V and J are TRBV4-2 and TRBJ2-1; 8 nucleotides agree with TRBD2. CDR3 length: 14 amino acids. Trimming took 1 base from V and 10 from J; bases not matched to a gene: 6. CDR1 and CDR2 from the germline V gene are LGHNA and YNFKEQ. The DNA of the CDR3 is TGTGCCAGCAGCCAAGCATCGTTAGCGGGGGAGCAGTTCTTC. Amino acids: CASSQASLAGEQFF.

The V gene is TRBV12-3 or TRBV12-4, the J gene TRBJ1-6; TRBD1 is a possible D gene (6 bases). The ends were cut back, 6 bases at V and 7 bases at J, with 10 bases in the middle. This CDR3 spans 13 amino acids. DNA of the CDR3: TGTGCCAGCAGCGTCCAGGGGAATTCACCCCTCCACTTT. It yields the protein CASSVQGNSPLHF.

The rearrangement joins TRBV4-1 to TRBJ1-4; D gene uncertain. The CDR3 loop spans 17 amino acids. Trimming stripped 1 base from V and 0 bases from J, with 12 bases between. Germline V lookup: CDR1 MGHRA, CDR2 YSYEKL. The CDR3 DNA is TGCGCCAGCAGCCAAGGGAACTGGGCAGCAACTAATGAAAAACTGTTTTTT. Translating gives CASSQGNWAATNEKLFF.

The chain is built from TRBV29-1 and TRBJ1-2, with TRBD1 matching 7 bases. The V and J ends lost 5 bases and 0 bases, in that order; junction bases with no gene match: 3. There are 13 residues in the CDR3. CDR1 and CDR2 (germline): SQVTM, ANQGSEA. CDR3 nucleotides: TGCAGCGTTCAGGACAGGACTAACTATGGCTACACCTTC. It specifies CSVQDRTNYGYTF.

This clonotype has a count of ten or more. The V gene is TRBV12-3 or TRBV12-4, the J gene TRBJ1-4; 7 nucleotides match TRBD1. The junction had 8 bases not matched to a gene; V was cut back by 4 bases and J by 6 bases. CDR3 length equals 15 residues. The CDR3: CASSSDRVGDEKLFF. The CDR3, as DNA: TGTGCCAGCAGTTCCGACAGGGTAGGCGATGAAAAACTGTTTTTT.